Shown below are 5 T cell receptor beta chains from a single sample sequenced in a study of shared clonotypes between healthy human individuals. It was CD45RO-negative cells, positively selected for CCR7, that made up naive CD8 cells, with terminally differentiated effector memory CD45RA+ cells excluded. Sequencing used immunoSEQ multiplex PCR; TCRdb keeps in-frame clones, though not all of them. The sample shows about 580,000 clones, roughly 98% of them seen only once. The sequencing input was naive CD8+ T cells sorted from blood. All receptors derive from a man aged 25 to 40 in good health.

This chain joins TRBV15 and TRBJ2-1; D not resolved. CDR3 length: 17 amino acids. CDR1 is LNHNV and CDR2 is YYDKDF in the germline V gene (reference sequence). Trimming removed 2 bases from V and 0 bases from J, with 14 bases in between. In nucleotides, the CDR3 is TGTGCCACCAGCAGATTCAATTCCCTAAGCTCCTACAATGAGCAGTTCTTC. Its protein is CATSRFNSLSSYNEQFF. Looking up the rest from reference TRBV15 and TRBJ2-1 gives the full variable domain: DAMVIQNPRYQVTQFGKPVTLSCSQTLNHNVMYWYQQKSSQAPKLLFHYYDKDFNNEADTPDNFQSRRPNTSFCFLDIRSPGLGDTAMYLCATSRFNSLSSYNEQFFGPGTRLTVL.

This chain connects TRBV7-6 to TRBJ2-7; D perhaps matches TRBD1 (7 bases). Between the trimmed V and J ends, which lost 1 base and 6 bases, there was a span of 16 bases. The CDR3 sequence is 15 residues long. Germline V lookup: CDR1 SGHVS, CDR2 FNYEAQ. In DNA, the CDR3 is TGTGCCAGCAGCTTAGTTGCAGGGGGGCTACCCGAGCAGTACTTC. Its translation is CASSLVAGGLPEQYF.

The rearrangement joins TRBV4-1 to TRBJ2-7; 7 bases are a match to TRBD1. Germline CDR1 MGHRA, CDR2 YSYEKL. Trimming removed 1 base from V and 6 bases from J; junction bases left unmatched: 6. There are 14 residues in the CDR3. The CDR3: CASSQGHRGGEQYF. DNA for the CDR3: TGCGCCAGCAGCCAAGGCCACAGGGGTGGCGAGCAGTACTTC.

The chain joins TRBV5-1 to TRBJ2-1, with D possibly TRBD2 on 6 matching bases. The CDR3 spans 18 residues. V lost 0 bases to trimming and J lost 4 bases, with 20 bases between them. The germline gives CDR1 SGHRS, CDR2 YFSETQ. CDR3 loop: CASSLGGTEPSLYNEQFF. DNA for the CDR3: TGCGCCAGCAGCTTGGGCGGGACGGAACCTTCTCTATACAATGAGCAGTTCTTC.

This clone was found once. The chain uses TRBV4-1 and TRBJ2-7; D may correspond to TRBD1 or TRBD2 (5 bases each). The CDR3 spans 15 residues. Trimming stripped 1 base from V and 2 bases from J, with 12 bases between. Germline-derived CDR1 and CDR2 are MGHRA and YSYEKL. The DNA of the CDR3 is TGCGCCAGCAGCCAAGCCGGGACCGATGCCTACGAGCAGTACTTC. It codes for CASSQAGTDAYEQYF.